Given below is one T cell receptor beta chain in context. The antigen is unknown. This sample stems from a study of T cell repertoires in cytomegalovirus infection. Study in general: TCR beta signatures that were public indicated CMV infection and matching HLA type. Broader study findings: Clonotypes of TCR beta that were HLA-C-restricted and CMV-specific dominated the ex vivo response.

V lost 4 bases and J lost 4, with 18 bases in between. The CDR3 is 16 residues long. From germline, CDR1 is SGHAT and CDR2 FQNNGV. Via MiXCR, TCRdb re-called the reads, giving one row per CDR3 protein. The table records roughly 70,000 distinct CDR3 sequences, 20% to 25% of them present only once. The TCR originated in a human donor in good health (CMV status not recorded). Some clones in this sample may be carry-over from other donors' samples. The rearrangement joins TRBV11-2 to TRBJ2-3; D may correspond to TRBD1 or TRBD2 (7 bases each). Sequencing was performed on CD8+ T cells from cultured PBMCs, taken from culture after CMV antigen stimulation. The CDR3 loop is CASSSPGGGGPDTQYF. The CDR3 region has the DNA TGTGCCAGCAGCTCTCCAGGGGGAGGGGGCCCAGATACGCAGTATTTT.